The 23 T cell receptor beta chains listed next were all sequenced from one sample in a study of shared clonotypes between healthy human individuals (dated by TCRdb to the early 2020s). Receptor amplification or capture employed the immunoSEQ multiplex PCR assay. TCRdb provides this immuneACCESS table in a form limited to in-frame rearrangements. Some clones are lacking; in checked studies, under half of them reflect an unresolved V gene, and why the rest are absent is not known. The sample table contains over 1.5 million clones; only one count was recorded for 98% of them. About 0.4% of the sample comes from the top ten. Material for sequencing was naive CD4+ T cells sorted from blood. Explained via the paper, the cell subset or site label denotes: CD45RA+ positively selected. All receptors come from a man aged 25 to 45 in good health.

The rearrangement links TRBV5-1 to TRBJ1-4, with 7 bases aligning to TRBD1. Germline V gives CDR1 SGHRS, CDR2 YFSETQ. The trim removed 4 bases at V and 0 bases at J, leaving 6 bases unmatched. The CDR3 contains 16 residues. The CDR3 nucleotides read TGCGCCAGCAGCCGGGACAGTGGCCCAACTAATGAAAAACTGTTTTTT. This gives the protein CASSRDSGPTNEKLFF.

Only one count was recorded for this clone. The chain's CDR3 is CASSSGTSGRAGDTQYF. The CDR3 bases are TGTGCCAGCAGCTCCGGGACTAGCGGGAGGGCCGGGGATACGCAGTATTTT. V and J are TRBV5-4 and TRBJ2-3; TRBD2 aligns across 16 bases. This CDR3 is built from 17 residues. Germline lookup yields CDR1 SGHNT and CDR2 YYREEE (reference sequence). V dropped 3 bases and J dropped 6; count of bases not matched to a gene: 7.

In the case of this clone: Within the sample, other DNA sequences also encode this same CDR3. The chain recombines TRBV9 with TRBJ2-1; D perhaps matches TRBD1 (5 bases). Germline CDR1 is SGDLS and CDR2 is YYNGEE. The V end lost 2 bases, the J end lost 3 bases, and 6 bases lay between the germline ends. The CDR3 is 13 residues long. DNA of the CDR3: TGTGCCAGCAGCGTCGACAGCTACAATGAGCAGTTCTTC. It codes for CASSVDSYNEQFF. Full variable domain (rest looked up from reference TRBV9 and TRBJ2-1): DSGVTQTPKHLITATGQRVTLRCSPRSGDLSVYWYQQSLDQGLQFLIQYYNGEERAKGNILERFSAQQFPDLHSELNLSSLELGDSALYFCASSVDSYNEQFFGPGTRLTVL.

This chain links TRBV18 with TRBJ2-7; 8 bases are a match to TRBD1. The CDR3 contains 15 residues. V shed 3 bases and J 5 bases; nucleotides not matched to a gene: 9. Germline lookup yields CDR1 KGHSH and CDR2 LQKENI. Here the CDR3 reads CASSPWNRGTHEQYF. As DNA, the CDR3 is TGTGCCAGCTCACCTTGGAACAGGGGGACCCACGAGCAGTACTTC.

V gene TRBV7-8 combines with J gene TRBJ2-1, with 9 bases identical to TRBD2. The length of the CDR3 is 16 residues. Trimming cost V 4 bases and J 4 bases; bases outside gene matches: 8. Looked up from germline, CDR1 is SGHVS and CDR2 is FQNEAQ. The CDR3 protein is CASSSLLAGLYNEQFF. DNA for the CDR3: TGTGCCAGCAGCTCTCTTCTAGCGGGGCTATACAATGAGCAGTTCTTC.

The rearrangement joins TRBV5-4 to TRBJ1-1; D is ambiguous. With 0 bases removed from V and 2 bases from J, the gap between germline ends came to 2 bases. Per germline, CDR1 SGHNT and CDR2 YYREEE (reference sequence). This CDR3 region has 12 residues. CDR3 region: CASSLVNTEAFF. The CDR3 coding sequence is TGTGCCAGCAGCTTGGTCAACACTGAAGCTTTCTTT.

This chain uses TRBV6-6 with TRBJ1-2; 8 bases are a match to TRBD1. The CDR3 sequence is 14 residues long. CDR1 is MNHNY and CDR2 is SVGAGI in the germline V gene (reference sequence). Trimming removed 5 bases from V and 6 bases from J; junction bases left unmatched: 8. The chain's CDR3 is CASSRTMTGDGYTF. CDR3 nucleotides: TGTGCCAGCAGTCGAACTATGACAGGGGATGGCTACACCTTC.

The rearrangement links TRBV21-1 to TRBJ2-7; TRBD2 was called by the table and not checked on the DNA. TRBV21-1 is a documented pseudogene. The CDR3 has 12 amino acids. The CDR3 sequence is CASSTNSDEQYF. The CDR3 nucleotides read TGTGCCAGCAGCACTAACTCTGACGAGCAGTACTTC.

The genes are TRBV11-2 and TRBJ2-1, with D possibly being TRBD2 (5 bases). Germline loops: CDR1 SGHAT, CDR2 FQNNGV. The germline V and J ends were trimmed by 1 base and 7 bases, with 11 bases remaining between them. The CDR3 contains 14 residues. The DNA of the CDR3 is TGTGCCAGCAGCTTAGCGGATCGGGGTAATGAGCAGTTCTTC. Encoded protein: CASSLADRGNEQFF.

V usage is TRBV6-1 and J usage is TRBJ2-7; no clear D gene. Germline V gives CDR1 MNHNS, CDR2 SASEGT. This CDR3 spans 11 amino acids. Trimming took off 8 bases at V and 4 bases at J, with 9 bases between the two ends. The CDR3 DNA follows: TGTGCCAGCGGAAACAAGTACGAGCAGTACTTC. This codes for CASGNKYEQYF.

The chain is built from TRBV18 and TRBJ2-3, with D perhaps matching TRBD2 (5 bases). The CDR3 consists of 15 residues. Germline-derived CDR1 and CDR2 are KGHSH and LQKENI. V lost 6 bases and J lost 0, with 13 bases in between. CDR3 sequence: CASSGDLPSTDTQYF. The DNA for the CDR3 is TGTGCCAGCTCGGGAGATTTGCCCAGCACAGATACGCAGTATTTT.

The chain has TRBV6-1 and TRBJ1-1, with D possibly being TRBD1 (6 bases). Trimming removed 7 bases at V and 1 base at J, with 10 bases between. Germline assignment: CDR1 MNHNS and CDR2 SASEGT. The CDR3 is 13 residues long. In DNA form, the CDR3 reads TGTGCCAGCATTGGAGGGGGGAACACTGAAGCTTTCTTT. Amino acids: CASIGGGNTEAFF.

V gene TRBV10-3 combines with J gene TRBJ2-7; 12 nucleotides match TRBD2. V dropped 6 bases and J dropped 4; count of bases not matched to a gene: 7. The CDR3 loop spans 15 amino acids. Germline CDR1 and CDR2: ENHRY and SYGVKD. CDR3 sequence (DNA): TGTGCCATCAGCAAGACTAGCGGGAGTATATACGAGCAGTACTTC. Protein product: CAISKTSGSIYEQYF.

The chain is built from TRBV28 and TRBJ1-4, with 7 bases identical to TRBD1. The length of the CDR3 is 15 residues. The trim removed 6 bases at V and 8 bases at J, leaving 12 bases unmatched. The V gene's germline CDR1 is MDHEN and CDR2 SYDVKM. CDR3 protein: CASSPRTGRKEKLFF. The CDR3 DNA is TGTGCCAGCAGCCCCCGGACAGGAAGGAAAGAAAAACTGTTTTTT.

This clone was detected only a few times. Other nucleotide sequences in the sample specify the same CDR3. This chain uses TRBV2 with TRBJ2-5; D is unclear. The germline V gene encodes CDR1 SNHLY and CDR2 FYNNEI. The V end lost 4 bases, the J end lost 5 bases, and 5 bases lay between the germline ends. This CDR3 spans 11 amino acids. CDR3 residues: CASSVGETQYF. The DNA for the CDR3 is TGTGCCAGCAGTGTCGGGGAGACCCAGTACTTC.

The gene calls are TRBV5-4 and TRBJ1-1, with 9 bases lining up with TRBD1. CDR1 and CDR2 (germline): SGHNT, YYREEE (reference sequence). V shed 5 bases and J 0 bases; nucleotides not matched to a gene: 5. CDR3 length: 15 residues. CDR3 in amino acids: CASSKNRGLNTEAFF. The CDR3 DNA reads TGTGCCAGCAGTAAAAACAGGGGGCTGAACACTGAAGCTTTCTTT.

Comments on this clone: In the same sample, other DNA sequences code for this CDR3. This chain connects TRBV10-3 to TRBJ2-1; possibly TRBD2 for D (5 bases). There are 11 residues in the CDR3. V lost 8 bases and J 9 bases, leaving 11 bases between the germline ends. In germline, CDR1 is ENHRY, CDR2 SYGVKD. Here the CDR3 reads CAISGGSEQFF. The CDR3 nucleotides read TGTGCCATCTCCGGAGGCAGTGAGCAGTTCTTC.

A note on this clone: Other DNA sequences in the same sample also yield this CDR3. CDR3 nucleotide sequence: TGTGCCAGCAGCTCTGACTCTGGGGCCAACGTCCTGACTTTC. Translated: CASSSDSGANVLTF. The gene calls are TRBV7-2 and TRBJ2-6; unclear D gene. Germline CDR1 is SGHTA and CDR2 is FQGNSA. This CDR3 has 14 residues. The V and J ends lost 4 bases and 0 bases respectively, with 4 bases between them.

The V call is TRBV7-9, the J call TRBJ1-2; 8 positions match TRBD1. This CDR3 has 14 amino acids. Germline trimming cut 6 bases from V and 4 bases from J; bases unmatched to any gene: 7. The germline V gene encodes CDR1 SEHNR and CDR2 FQNEAQ (reference sequence). DNA of the CDR3: TGTGCCAGCAGAGAAGGGACAGGTTCCTATGGCTACACCTTC. The encoded protein is CASREGTGSYGYTF.

This clone was seen a single time. Here the CDR3 reads CASSSGQVLYEQYF. The CDR3 DNA follows: TGTGCCAGCAGTTCCGGACAGGTCTTATACGAGCAGTACTTC. The chain is built from TRBV27 and TRBJ2-7, with TRBD1 matching 7 bases. CDR1 and CDR2 (germline): MNHEY, SMNVEV (reference sequence). The V and J ends lost 4 bases and 4 bases, in that order; junction bases with no gene match: 7. CDR3 length equals 14 residues.

This clone was detected once. The rearrangement joins TRBV5-6 to TRBJ1-5; 7 bases line up with TRBD1. Trimming removed 2 bases from V and 2 bases from J; junction bases left unmatched: 4. The length of the CDR3 is 15 residues. Germline values: CDR1 SGHDT, CDR2 YYEEEE. CDR3 sequence: CASSFMTGRNQPQHF. The DNA of the CDR3 is TGTGCCAGCAGCTTTATGACAGGGCGCAATCAGCCCCAGCATTTT.

This chain uses TRBV7-9 with TRBJ1-2; 9 bases match TRBD1. CDR3 length equals 13 residues. Looked up from germline, CDR1 is SEHNR and CDR2 is FQNEAQ (reference sequence). Trimming at V came to 5 bases and at J to 7 bases, leaving 5 bases not matched to a gene. CDR3 amino acids: CASSRSDRGGYTF. Written as DNA, the CDR3 is TGTGCCAGCAGCCGATCGGACAGGGGTGGCTACACCTTC. The entire variable domain, with the rest obtained from reference TRBV7-9 and TRBJ1-2, is as follows: DTGVSQNPRHKITKRGQNVTFRCDPISEHNRLYWYRQTLGQGPEFLTYFQNEAQLEKSRLLSDRFSAERPKGSFSTLEIQRTEQGDSAMYLCASSRSDRGGYTFGSGTRLTVV.

The chain couples TRBV2 to TRBJ2-1; TRBD2 matches at 11 bases. V lost 6 bases, J lost 1 base, and 2 bases stayed unmatched. The length of the CDR3 is 15 residues. From germline, CDR1 is SNHLY and CDR2 FYNNEI. This CDR3 is CASSLAGGSYNEQFF. CDR3 DNA: TGTGCCAGCAGCCTAGCGGGGGGATCCTACAATGAGCAGTTCTTC.